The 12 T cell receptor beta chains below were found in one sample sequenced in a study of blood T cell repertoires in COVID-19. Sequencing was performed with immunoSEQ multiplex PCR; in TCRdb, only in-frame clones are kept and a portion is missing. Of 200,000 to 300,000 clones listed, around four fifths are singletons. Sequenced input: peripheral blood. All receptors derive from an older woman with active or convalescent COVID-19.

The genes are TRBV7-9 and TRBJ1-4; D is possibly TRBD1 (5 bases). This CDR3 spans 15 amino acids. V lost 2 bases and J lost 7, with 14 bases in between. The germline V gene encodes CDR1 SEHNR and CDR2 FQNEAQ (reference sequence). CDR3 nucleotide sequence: TGTGCCAGCAGCTTAACTGGTCCTAGGGGTGAAAAACTGTTTTTT. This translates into CASSLTGPRGEKLFF.

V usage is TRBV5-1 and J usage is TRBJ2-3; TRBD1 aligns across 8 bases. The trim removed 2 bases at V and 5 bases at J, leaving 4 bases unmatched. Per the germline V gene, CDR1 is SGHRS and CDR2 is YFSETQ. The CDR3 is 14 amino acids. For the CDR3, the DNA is TGCGCCAGCAGCTTCGGACAGGGAAGAGATACGCAGTATTTT. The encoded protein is CASSFGQGRDTQYF.

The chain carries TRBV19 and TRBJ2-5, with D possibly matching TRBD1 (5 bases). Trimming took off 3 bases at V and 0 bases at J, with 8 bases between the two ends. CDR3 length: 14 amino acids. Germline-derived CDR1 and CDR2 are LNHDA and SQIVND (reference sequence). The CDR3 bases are TGTGCCAGTAGTATGAACAGGAACCAAGAGACCCAGTACTTC. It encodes CASSMNRNQETQYF.

The CDR3 region has the DNA TGTGCCAGCAGCCGCGGACTAGCGGGGGAGCAAGAGACCCAGTACTTC. This translates into CASSRGLAGEQETQYF. V and J are TRBV3-1 (or the pseudogene TRBV3-2) and TRBJ2-5; 13 positions match TRBD2. With 4 bases clipped from V and 2 bases from J, the junction kept 4 bases outside the gene matches. Germline CDR1 is LGHDT and CDR2 is YNNKEL (reference sequence). The length of the CDR3 is 16 residues.

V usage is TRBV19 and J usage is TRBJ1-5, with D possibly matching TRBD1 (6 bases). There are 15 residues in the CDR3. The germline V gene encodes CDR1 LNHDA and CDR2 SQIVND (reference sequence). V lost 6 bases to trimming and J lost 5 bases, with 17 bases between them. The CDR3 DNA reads TGTGCCAGTAGCCCCCCACAGGGCTTGCATCAGCCCCAGCATTTT. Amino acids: CASSPPQGLHQPQHF.

The CDR3 reads CASSLMQDSTDTQYF. CDR3 bases: TGTGCCAGCAGCTTGATGCAGGATAGCACAGATACGCAGTATTTT. This rearrangement joins TRBV5-6 to TRBJ2-3; D remains ambiguous. Trimming took off 1 base at V and 0 bases at J, with 9 bases between the two ends. From germline, CDR1 is SGHDT and CDR2 YYEEEE. The CDR3 is 15 residues long.

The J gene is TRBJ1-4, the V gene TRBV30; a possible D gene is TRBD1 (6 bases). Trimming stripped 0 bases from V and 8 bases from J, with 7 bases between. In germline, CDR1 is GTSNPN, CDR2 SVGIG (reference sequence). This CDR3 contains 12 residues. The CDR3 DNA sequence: TGTGCCTGGAGTGTCCAGGGGGAAAAACTGTTTTTT. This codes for CAWSVQGEKLFF.

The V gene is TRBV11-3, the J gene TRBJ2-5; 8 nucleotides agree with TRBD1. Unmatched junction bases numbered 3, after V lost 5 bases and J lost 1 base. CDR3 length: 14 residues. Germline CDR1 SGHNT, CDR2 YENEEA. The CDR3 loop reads CASSRRGRQETQYF. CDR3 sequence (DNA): TGTGCCAGCAGCCGCAGGGGGCGCCAAGAGACCCAGTACTTC.

DNA of the CDR3: TGTGCCAGCAGCTTGTCAGGACAGGGTTTCTACGAGCAGTACGTC. Encoded protein: CASSLSGQGFYEQYV. The chain is built from TRBV7-8 and TRBJ2-7; 8 bases line up with TRBD1. CDR1 is SGHVS, CDR2 FQNEAQ, per germline. Trimming cost V 3 bases and J 3 bases; bases outside gene matches: 7. The CDR3 runs to 15 residues.

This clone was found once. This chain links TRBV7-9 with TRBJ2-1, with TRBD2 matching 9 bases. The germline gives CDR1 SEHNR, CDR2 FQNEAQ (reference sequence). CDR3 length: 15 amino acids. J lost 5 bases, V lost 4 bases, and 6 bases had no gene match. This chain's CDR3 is CASSSRRGRDNEQFF. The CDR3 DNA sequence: TGTGCCAGCAGCTCCCGTCGCGGGAGGGACAATGAGCAGTTCTTC.

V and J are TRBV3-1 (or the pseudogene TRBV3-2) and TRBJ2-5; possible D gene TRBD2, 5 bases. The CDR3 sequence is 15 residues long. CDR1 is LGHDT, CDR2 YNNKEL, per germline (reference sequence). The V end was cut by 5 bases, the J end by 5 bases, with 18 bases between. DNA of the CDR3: TGTGCCAGCAGCGCTTCCGGCGAGGGTTATGAGACCCAGTACTTC. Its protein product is CASSASGEGYETQYF.

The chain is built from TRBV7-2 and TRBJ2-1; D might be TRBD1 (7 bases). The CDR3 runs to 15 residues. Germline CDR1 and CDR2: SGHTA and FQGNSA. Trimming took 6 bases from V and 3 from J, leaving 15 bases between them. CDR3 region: CASRLRGDSYNEQFF. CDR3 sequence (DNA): TGTGCCAGCAGGTTAAGGGGGGACAGCTACAATGAGCAGTTCTTC.